This TCR beta chain was recovered during a study of blood T cells in healthy people across ages. Notes on the study in general: The study lacked donor CMV status, which possibly confounded expanded clonotype changes.

V lost 8 bases, J lost 2 bases, and 12 bases lay in between. CDR1 is MGHDK, CDR2 SYGVNS, per germline. This CDR3 region has 13 residues. Combining a sample-barcoded 5' primer with a J-beta primer mix, a second PCR ran for roughly 7 to 11 cycles. Each cDNA molecule was tagged by a template-switch adaptor that had 12 random nucleotides. TCRdb used MiXCR to reprocess the 5' RACE reads, holding one entry per CDR3 protein. The sample yields about 1 million distinct CDR3 sequences, 25% seen once. In the case of this clonotype: Its antigen is not identified.

This same sample was also taken into another study, of T cells of mothers and their children. That study reports: Each 15 ul cDNA reaction used roughly 1.6 ug RNA; all RNA was used. Overlap in related mother-child pairs always slightly exceeded unrelated pairs, never significantly.

This chain connects TRBV25-1 to TRBJ2-5; weak D call: TRBD1 (5 bases). Sequenced input: blood. This clonotype was sampled from a girl aged 2 to 9 in good health. CDR3 amino acids: CASEGVYQETQYF. DNA for the CDR3: TGTGCCAGCGAAGGGGTCTATCAAGAGACCCAGTACTTC.